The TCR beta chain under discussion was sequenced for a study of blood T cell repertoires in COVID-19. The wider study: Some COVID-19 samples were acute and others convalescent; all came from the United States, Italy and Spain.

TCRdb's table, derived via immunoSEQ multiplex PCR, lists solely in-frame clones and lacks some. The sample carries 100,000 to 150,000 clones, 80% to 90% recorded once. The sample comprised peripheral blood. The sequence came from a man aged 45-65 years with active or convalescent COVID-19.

The chain's CDR3 is CASSPRGYEQYF. CDR3 bases: TGTGCCAGCAGCCCTCGGGGCTACGAGCAGTACTTC. V and J are TRBV7-2 and TRBJ2-7, with D possibly matching TRBD2 (5 bases). The CDR3 extends over 12 amino acids. Trimming removed 5 bases at V and 3 bases at J, with 8 bases between. Germline values: CDR1 SGHTA, CDR2 FQGNSA.